Shown below are 31 T cell receptor beta chains from a single sample sequenced in a study of cytotoxic CD8 clonotypes in ibrutinib-treated CLL. Assay used: immunoSEQ multiplex PCR; TCRdb lists only in-frame clones, some missing. The sample holds 140,000 to 150,000 clones, 60% to 85% seen once. The sequences come from PBMCs, collected after 24 months of ibrutinib treatment. All receptors derive from a human donor with chronic lymphocytic leukemia.

The V gene is TRBV5-1, the J gene TRBJ2-1; 7 bases are shared with TRBD2. The junction had 3 bases not matched to a gene; V was cut back by 3 bases and J by 0 bases. There are 15 residues in the CDR3. Per germline, CDR1 SGHRS and CDR2 YFSETQ. This chain's CDR3 is CASSWEGHSYNEQFF. The CDR3 DNA reads as TGCGCCAGCAGCTGGGAGGGCCACTCCTACAATGAGCAGTTCTTC.

The rearrangement uses TRBV10-3 and TRBJ1-4; TRBD1 aligns across 7 bases. The CDR3 loop spans 15 amino acids. V dropped 0 bases and J dropped 7; count of bases not matched to a gene: 5. The V gene's germline CDR1 is ENHRY and CDR2 SYGVKD. The DNA for the CDR3 is TGTGCCATCAGTGAGTCCGGCAGGGGGAGTGAAAAACTGTTTTTT. This sequence encodes CAISESGRGSEKLFF.

This clone was recorded once. The chain carries TRBV5-5 and TRBJ1-2; D gene unclear. Per germline, CDR1 SGHKS and CDR2 YYEKEE (reference sequence). This CDR3 spans 13 amino acids. Trimming left V 0 bases short and J 4 bases short, with 7 bases between. In DNA form, the CDR3 reads TGTGCCAGCAGCTTGGGGGTCACCTATGGCTACACCTTC. It encodes CASSLGVTYGYTF.

This chain links TRBV14 with TRBJ2-3, with D possibly being TRBD2 (6 bases). V was trimmed by 6 bases and J by 6 bases, leaving 13 bases between them. The CDR3 totals 13 residues. Germline V gene sequence: CDR1 SGHDN, CDR2 FVKESK. The CDR3 sequence: CASRPLASDTQYF. DNA for the CDR3: TGTGCCAGCAGGCCCCTAGCGTCGGATACGCAGTATTTT. Looking up the rest from reference TRBV14 and TRBJ2-3 gives the full variable domain: EAGVTQFPSHSVIEKGQTVTLRCDPISGHDNLYWYRRVMGKEIKFLLHFVKESKQDESGMPNNRFLAERTGGTYSTLKVQPAELEDSGVYFCASRPLASDTQYFGPGTRLTVL.

The V and J genes are TRBV19 and TRBJ2-7, with unresolved D. There are 15 residues in the CDR3. V gave up 1 base and J gave up 2 bases, with 12 bases separating them. Germline values: CDR1 LNHDA, CDR2 SQIVND (reference sequence). DNA for the CDR3: TGTGCCAGTAGTATAGGGGGTGGCGTGCCCTACGAGCAGTACTTC. It translates to CASSIGGGVPYEQYF.

The V and J genes are TRBV21-1 and TRBJ2-1; TRBD2, the table's D call, was not compared with the DNA. TRBV21-1 corresponds to a pseudogene. This CDR3 is built from 15 residues. The CDR3 region is CASLPPGLAGNEQFF. The CDR3 DNA follows: TGTGCCAGCCTGCCGCCCGGACTAGCGGGAAATGAGCAGTTCTTC.

To note about this clone: Mismatch with germline at one junction end may stem from a read error. The rearrangement uses TRBV7-9 and TRBJ1-2; 9 nucleotides line up with TRBD1. The CDR3 is made up of 14 amino acids. CDR1 SEHNR and CDR2 FQNEAQ come from the germline V gene (reference sequence). This chain's CDR3 is CASSPQQGARGCTF. As DNA, the CDR3 is TGTGCCAGCAGCCCGCAACAGGGGGCGCGTGGCTGCACCTTC.

The CDR3 DNA reads as TGTGCCAGCAGCCCCCGGGCCAGCACAGATACGCAGTATTTT. Translating gives CASSPRASTDTQYF. The chain employs TRBV21-1 and TRBJ2-3. TRBV21-1 constitutes a pseudogene. The CDR3 sequence is 14 residues long.

The chain uses TRBV7-9 and TRBJ1-4, with 8 bases lining up with TRBD1. Trimming took 1 base from V and 6 from J; bases not matched to a gene: 4. Germline loops: CDR1 SEHNR, CDR2 FQNEAQ (reference sequence). CDR3 length equals 15 residues. CDR3 loop: CASSLGDRWDEKLFF. The CDR3 region has the DNA TGTGCCAGCAGCTTAGGGGACAGGTGGGATGAAAAACTGTTTTTT. Supplemented by reference TRBV7-9 and TRBJ1-4, the full variable domain reads DTGVSQNPRHKITKRGQNVTFRCDPISEHNRLYWYRQTLGQGPEFLTYFQNEAQLEKSRLLSDRFSAERPKGSFSTLEIQRTEQGDSAMYLCASSLGDRWDEKLFFGSGTQLSVL.

This clone was counted only a few times. This rearrangement joins TRBV7-6 to TRBJ2-2; a possible D gene is TRBD1 (6 bases). V gave up 1 base and J gave up 5 bases, with 14 bases separating them. The germline CDR1 and CDR2 sequences are SGHVS and FNYEAQ. The CDR3 is 16 amino acids. Written as DNA, the CDR3 is TGTGCCAGCAGCTTAGGCCCAGGGGAGAGTACCGGGGAGCTGTTTTTT. It translates to CASSLGPGESTGELFF.

The chain combines TRBV10-3 with TRBJ1-5; D not resolved. The CDR3 has 15 amino acids. Trimming took off 1 base at V and 0 bases at J, with 7 bases between the two ends. Germline-derived CDR1 and CDR2 are ENHRY and SYGVKD. Written as DNA, the CDR3 is TGTGCCATCAGTGAGTGGGAAATTAGCAATCAGCCCCAGCATTTT. Encoded protein: CAISEWEISNQPQHF.

In DNA, the CDR3 is TGTGCCAGCAGTTTACGGGGCGGGCAGTACTTC. Translation gives CASSLRGGQYF. V gene TRBV28 combines with J gene TRBJ2-7, with D perhaps given as TRBD1 or TRBD2 (5 bases each). With 2 bases removed from V and 9 bases from J, the gap between germline ends came to 8 bases. CDR1 is MDHEN and CDR2 is SYDVKM in the germline V gene. This CDR3 has 11 amino acids.

This CDR3 reads CASSLGAVPGANVLTF. CDR3 coding DNA: TGCGCCAGCAGCTTGGGGGCGGTGCCTGGGGCCAACGTCCTGACTTTC. This chain joins TRBV5-1 and TRBJ2-6; D is uncertain. In germline, CDR1 is SGHRS, CDR2 YFSETQ. V lost 0 bases and J lost 2, with 9 bases in between. There are 16 residues in the CDR3.

The V and J genes are TRBV28 and TRBJ1-5; TRBD1 matches at 12 bases. The V gene's germline CDR1 is MDHEN and CDR2 SYDVKM. With 3 bases clipped from V and 5 bases from J, the junction kept 2 bases outside the gene matches. The CDR3 runs 15 residues. CDR3 coding DNA: TGTGCCAGCAGTTTGAGGGACAGGGGGCATCAGCCCCAGCATTTT. It translates to CASSLRDRGHQPQHF.

The rearrangement uses TRBV6-1 and TRBJ1-5; D is undetermined. CDR1 and CDR2 from the germline V gene are MNHNS and SASEGT. This CDR3 is 15 amino acids long. The ends were cut back, 6 bases at V and 4 bases at J, with 16 bases in the middle. Written as DNA, the CDR3 is TGTGCCAGCAGCGCCGACCGGTTTTGGAATCAGCCCCAGCATTTT. Encoded protein: CASSADRFWNQPQHF.

This clone has just one count. The chain links TRBV4-2 to TRBJ1-2; no definite D call. The CDR3 totals 13 residues. Trimming left V 1 base short and J 5 bases short, with 8 bases between. The germline V gene has CDR1 LGHNA and CDR2 YNFKEQ. For the CDR3, the DNA is TGTGCCAGCAGCCAAGTGGGGAGTTATGGCTACACCTTC. Translated: CASSQVGSYGYTF.

The gene calls are TRBV19 and TRBJ1-5; the D gene is possibly TRBD1 (5 bases). Trimming left V 9 bases short and J 4 bases short, with 22 bases between. The length of the CDR3 is 16 residues. The germline CDR1 and CDR2 sequences are LNHDA and SQIVND (reference sequence). Here the CDR3 reads CASQADGDLSNQPQHF. CDR3 DNA: TGTGCCAGCCAGGCCGACGGGGACTTATCGAATCAGCCCCAGCATTTT.

The V call is TRBV7-3, the J call TRBJ2-7; D is tentatively TRBD1 or TRBD2 (5 bases each). Germline loops: CDR1 SGHTA, CDR2 FQGTGA. V gave up 5 bases and J gave up 9 bases, with 17 bases separating them. This CDR3 is 13 amino acids long. CDR3 DNA: TGTGCCAGCAGCCTCTGGGGGACGAGGGGGCAGTACTTC. This sequence encodes CASSLWGTRGQYF.

The chain links TRBV7-2 to TRBJ2-2; TRBD2 matches at 7 bases. The CDR3 spans 16 residues. V trimming: 4 bases; J trimming: 1 base; junction bases outside the gene matches: 6. Germline V gene lookup returns CDR1 SGHTA and CDR2 FQGNSA. The CDR3 loop is CASSWPRGGNTGELFF. CDR3 bases: TGTGCCAGCAGCTGGCCACGCGGGGGGAACACCGGGGAGCTGTTTTTT.

The CDR3 nucleotides are TGTGCCAGCAGTTACTCGGCGGGGGGGGTGGCTGAGCAGTTCTTC. Its translation is CASSYSAGGVAEQFF. The V and J genes are TRBV6-5 and TRBJ2-1; TRBD2 aligns across 9 bases. CDR3 length: 15 amino acids. J was trimmed by 9 bases and V by 0 bases; bases with no gene match: 6. From germline, CDR1 is MNHEY and CDR2 SVGAGI.

The CDR3 loop is CASSWAVDEQYF. In DNA, the CDR3 is TGTGCCAGCAGTTGGGCCGTCGACGAGCAGTACTTC. V and J are TRBV28 and TRBJ2-7; D gene uncertain. Germline V gives CDR1 MDHEN, CDR2 SYDVKM. V dropped 4 bases and J dropped 5 bases, with 9 bases sitting between them. This CDR3 has 12 amino acids.

The J gene is TRBJ2-4, the V gene TRBV11-1, with D perhaps assigned TRBD1 or TRBD2 (5 bases each). CDR1 is SGHAT and CDR2 is FQDESV in the germline V gene (reference sequence). This CDR3 is 13 amino acids long. V lost 4 bases and J lost 6, with 10 bases in between. The CDR3, as DNA: TGTGCCAGCAGCTCAGGGACGGGAAACATTCAGTACTTC. This sequence encodes CASSSGTGNIQYF.

The chain uses TRBV2 and TRBJ2-5, with TRBD2 matching 11 bases. With V trimmed by 3 bases and J by 4 bases, 7 bases remained unmatched. The CDR3 contains 16 residues. CDR1 and CDR2 (germline): SNHLY, FYNNEI. The CDR3 here is CASSDWASGGSETQYF. The CDR3 DNA reads as TGTGCCAGCAGTGATTGGGCTAGCGGGGGGTCAGAGACCCAGTACTTC. The full variable domain, completed using reference TRBV2 and TRBJ2-5, is EPEVTQTPSHQVTQMGQEVILRCVPISNHLYFYWYRQILGQKVEFLVSFYNNEISEKSEIFDDQFSVERPDGSNFTLKIRSTKLEDSAMYFCASSDWASGGSETQYFGPGTRLLVL.

CDR3 in amino acids: CASMGGTNTDQPQHF. The CDR3 nucleotides read TGTGCCAGCATGGGGGGCACGAACACTGATCAGCCCCAGCATTTT. V and J are TRBV28 and TRBJ1-5; a possible D gene is TRBD1 (6 bases). The germline gives CDR1 MDHEN, CDR2 SYDVKM. V lost 7 bases to trimming and J lost 5 bases, with 18 bases between them. The CDR3 covers 15 residues.

Concerning this clone: One end of the junction does not line up with germline, which may come from a read error. The chain has TRBV7-3 and TRBJ2-3; no firm D call. The CDR3 has 14 residues. Germline-derived CDR1 and CDR2 are SGHTA and FQGTGA. Here the CDR3 reads CASSLTDSTDTQYF. CDR3 in DNA: TGTGCCAGCAGCCTAACTGACAGCACAGATACGCAGTATTTT.

The chain combines TRBV5-6 with TRBJ1-1; D unresolved. V was trimmed by 0 bases and J by 7 bases, leaving 7 bases between them. The germline V gene encodes CDR1 SGHDT and CDR2 YYEEEE. The CDR3 runs 12 residues. The CDR3 region has the DNA TGTGCCAGCAGCTTGGGGAGTATTGAAGCTTTCTTT. This sequence encodes CASSLGSIEAFF.

The chain couples TRBV7-6 to TRBJ1-6; the match to TRBD1 covers 8 bases. The junction had 7 bases not matched to a gene; V was cut back by 5 bases and J by 13 bases. The germline CDR1 and CDR2 sequences are SGHVS and FNYEAQ. The CDR3 consists of 13 residues. Here the CDR3 DNA reads TGTGCCAGCAGCACCAGGACAGGGCATCCCCTCCACTTT. Translation gives CASSTRTGHPLHF. Full variable domain (missing parts from reference TRBV7-6 and TRBJ1-6): GAGVSQSPRYKVTKRGQDVALRCDPISGHVSLYWYRQALGQGPEFLTYFNYEAQQDKSGLPNDRFSAERPEGSISTLTIQRTEQRDSAMYRCASSTRTGHPLHFGNGTRLTVT.

The V and J genes are TRBV18 and TRBJ2-5; D unclear. This CDR3 spans 13 amino acids. CDR1 is KGHSH and CDR2 is LQKENI in the germline V gene. Between the trimmed V and J ends, which lost 3 bases and 2 bases, there was a span of 7 bases. CDR3 region: CASSPRAQETQYF. In DNA form, the CDR3 reads TGTGCCAGCTCACCCCGGGCTCAAGAGACCCAGTACTTC.

V gene TRBV6-6 combines with J gene TRBJ1-1, with unresolved D. The CDR3 has 15 amino acids. Per germline, CDR1 MNHNY and CDR2 SVGAGI (reference sequence). The V end was cut by 0 bases, the J end by 0 bases, with 8 bases between. Here the CDR3 DNA reads TGTGCCAGCAGTTACTCGAGCACCCTGAACACTGAAGCTTTCTTT. Translated, it gives CASSYSSTLNTEAFF.

This rearrangement joins TRBV28 to TRBJ2-4; D is unresolved. The CDR3 has 13 residues. With 6 bases removed from V and 3 bases from J, the gap between germline ends came to 9 bases. From germline, CDR1 is MDHEN and CDR2 SYDVKM. The CDR3 protein is CASRVYGKNIQYF. The CDR3 nucleotides are TGTGCCAGCAGGGTCTATGGCAAAAACATTCAGTACTTC. Looking up the rest from reference TRBV28 and TRBJ2-4 gives the full variable domain: DVKVTQSSRYLVKRTGEKVFLECVQDMDHENMFWYRQDPGLGLRLIYFSYDVKMKEKGDIPEGYSVSREKKERFSLILESASTNQTSMYLCASRVYGKNIQYFGAGTRLSVL.

The chain joins TRBV30 to TRBJ2-2, with 7 bases aligning to TRBD1. Germline loops: CDR1 GTSNPN, CDR2 SVGIG (reference sequence). CDR3 length: 12 amino acids. V shed 3 bases, J shed 7 bases, and the junction held 2 bases outside the gene matches. The CDR3 DNA is TGTGCCTGGAGACAGGGGTTCGGGGAGCTGTTTTTT. This sequence encodes CAWRQGFGELFF.